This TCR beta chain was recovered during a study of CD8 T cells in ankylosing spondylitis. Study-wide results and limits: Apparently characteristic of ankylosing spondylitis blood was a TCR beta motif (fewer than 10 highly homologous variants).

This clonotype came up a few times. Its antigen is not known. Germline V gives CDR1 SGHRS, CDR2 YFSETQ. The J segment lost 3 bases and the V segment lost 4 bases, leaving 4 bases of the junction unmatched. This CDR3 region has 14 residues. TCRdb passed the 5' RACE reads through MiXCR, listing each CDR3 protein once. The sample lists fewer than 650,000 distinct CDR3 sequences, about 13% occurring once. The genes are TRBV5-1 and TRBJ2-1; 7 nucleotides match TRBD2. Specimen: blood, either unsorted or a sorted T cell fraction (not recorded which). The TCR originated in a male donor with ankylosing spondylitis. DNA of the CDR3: TGCGCCAGCAGCGGCGGGAGCCTCTACAATGAGCAGTTCTTC. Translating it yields CASSGGSLYNEQFF.